These T cell receptor beta chains were read from a single sample in a study of shared clonotypes between healthy human individuals. Sequenced by immunoSEQ multiplex PCR; TCRdb stores in-frame clones only, minus some. The sample has about 680,000 clones, more than 70% seen once; the top ten hold 1.8%. The sample taken for sequencing was memory CD4+ T cells sorted from blood. Receptors originate from a young woman in good health. Both conserved end residues are part of each CDR3. The order of the fields is D gene, clone size, V gene, J gene, CDR3 protein, CDR3 DNA. A D gene is named only where the DNA matches it firmly. Only part of the rows carry a size: once, few, many, or a class if the clone is expanded.

D: -
size: -
V: TRBV27
J: TRBJ2-1
CDR3: CASSYLQGGSYNEQFF
DNA: TGTGCCAGCAGTTATCTTCAGGGGGGTTCCTACAATGAGCAGTTCTTC

D: TRBD1
size: few
V: TRBV7-9
J: TRBJ1-2
CDR3: CASSYPGQGHYGYTF
DNA: TGTGCCAGCAGCTATCCGGGACAGGGGCACTATGGCTACACCTTC

D: TRBD1
size: -
V: TRBV19
J: TRBJ1-2
CDR3: CASFGTGIISDGYTF
DNA: TGTGCCAGTTTTGGGACAGGGATTATAAGCGACGGCTACACCTTC

D: TRBD2
size: once
V: TRBV14
J: TRBJ2-1
CDR3: CASSQRTRRWNEQFF
DNA: TGTGCCAGCAGCCAACGGACTAGGAGGTGGAATGAGCAGTTCTTC

D: -
size: -
V: TRBV19
J: TRBJ1-5
CDR3: CASGDDRRSNQPQHF
DNA: TGTGCCAGTGGGGACGACCGACGCAGCAATCAGCCCCAGCATTTT

D: -
size: -
V: TRBV2
J: TRBJ2-5
CDR3: CASSVSPESVETQYF
DNA: TGTGCCAGCAGTGTCTCACCAGAGTCGGTGGAGACCCAGTACTTC

D: TRBD2
size: -
V: TRBV5-1
J: TRBJ2-1
CDR3: CASRPSGGRWDEQFF
DNA: TGCGCCAGCAGACCTTCGGGCGGGAGGTGGGATGAGCAGTTCTTC

D: TRBD1
size: -
V: TRBV27
J: TRBJ2-6
CDR3: CASSKGGRASGANVLTF
DNA: TGTGCCAGCAGCAAAGGGGGCAGGGCGTCTGGGGCCAACGTCCTGACTTTC

D: -
size: -
V: TRBV30
J: TRBJ2-5
CDR3: CAWSSVRGRETQYF
DNA: TGTGCCTGGAGTAGCGTCAGGGGACGGGAGACCCAGTACTTC

D: -
size: -
V: TRBV5-6
J: TRBJ2-5
CDR3: CASSWGMDTYQETQYF
DNA: TGTGCCAGCAGTTGGGGGATGGACACATACCAAGAGACCCAGTACTTC

D: -
size: -
V: TRBV11-1
J: TRBJ1-2
CDR3: CASSLSNNYGYTF
DNA: TGTGCCAGCAGCTTATCGAACAACTATGGCTACACCTTC

D: -
size: -
V: TRBV7-2
J: TRBJ2-3
CDR3: CASSFYLETDTQYF
DNA: TGTGCCAGCAGCTTCTATCTAGAAACAGATACGCAGTATTTT

D: -
size: -
V: TRBV28
J: TRBJ2-7
CDR3: CASSFEGQKFGEQYF
DNA: TGTGCCAGCAGTTTCGAGGGCCAGAAATTTGGTGAGCAGTACTTC

D: TRBD2
size: -
V: TRBV28
J: TRBJ2-7
CDR3: CASSLRGGRRYEQYF
DNA: TGTGCCAGCAGTTTACGGGGCGGGAGGCGGTACGAGCAGTACTTC

D: TRBD1
size: few
V: TRBV6-6
J: TRBJ2-7
CDR3: CASSYGQGREIYEQYF
DNA: TGTGCCAGCAGTTATGGACAGGGAAGGGAAATCTACGAGCAGTACTTC

D: -
size: -
V: TRBV29-1
J: TRBJ1-2
CDR3: CSVAPLGLAHGYTF
DNA: TGCAGCGTTGCCCCCTTAGGTCTGGCTCATGGCTACACCTTC

D: -
size: -
V: TRBV7-9
J: TRBJ1-1
CDR3: CASSLDSRNTEAFF
DNA: TGTGCCAGCAGCTTAGACAGCAGGAACACTGAAGCTTTCTTT

D: -
size: -
V: TRBV5-5
J: TRBJ2-6
CDR3: CASSLRVVTISSGANVLTF
DNA: TGTGCCAGCAGCTTGCGGGTAGTGACAATTAGTTCTGGGGCCAACGTCCTGACTTTC

D: TRBD2
size: many
V: TRBV4-1
J: TRBJ2-3
CDR3: CASSQEAASGRSRTDTQYF
DNA: TGCGCCAGCAGCCAAGAGGCGGCTAGCGGGAGGTCCCGCACAGATACGCAGTATTTT

D: -
size: many
V: TRBV6-1
J: TRBJ2-2
CDR3: CASSDRLGGSTGELFF
DNA: TGTGCCAGCAGTGATCGTCTGGGCGGGTCCACCGGGGAGCTGTTTTTT

D: TRBD1
size: -
V: TRBV4-1
J: TRBJ1-2
CDR3: CASSHPRDRDSGGYGYTF
DNA: TGCGCCAGCAGCCATCCCCGGGACAGGGACTCCGGTGGGTATGGCTACACCTTC

D: -
size: few
V: TRBV27
J: TRBJ2-2
CDR3: CASSLNPGLNTGELFF
DNA: TGTGCCAGCAGTTTAAACCCGGGCCTTAACACCGGGGAGCTGTTTTTT

D: -
size: few
V: TRBV29-1
J: TRBJ2-7
CDR3: CSVGDGVSYEQYF
DNA: TGCAGCGTTGGGGACGGAGTCTCCTACGAGCAGTACTTC

D: -
size: -
V: TRBV6-1
J: TRBJ2-5
CDR3: CASRSGTRQETQYF
DNA: TGTGCCAGCAGATCCGGGACCCGCCAAGAGACCCAGTACTTC

D: -
size: -
V: TRBV5-1
J: TRBJ2-3
CDR3: CASRLPTSTDTQYF
DNA: TGCGCCAGCCGCTTACCCACTAGCACAGATACGCAGTATTTT

D: TRBD1
size: -
V: TRBV18
J: TRBJ1-4
CDR3: CASSPMGRDRGEKLFF
DNA: TGTGCCAGCTCACCGATGGGCCGGGACAGGGGAGAAAAACTGTTTTTT